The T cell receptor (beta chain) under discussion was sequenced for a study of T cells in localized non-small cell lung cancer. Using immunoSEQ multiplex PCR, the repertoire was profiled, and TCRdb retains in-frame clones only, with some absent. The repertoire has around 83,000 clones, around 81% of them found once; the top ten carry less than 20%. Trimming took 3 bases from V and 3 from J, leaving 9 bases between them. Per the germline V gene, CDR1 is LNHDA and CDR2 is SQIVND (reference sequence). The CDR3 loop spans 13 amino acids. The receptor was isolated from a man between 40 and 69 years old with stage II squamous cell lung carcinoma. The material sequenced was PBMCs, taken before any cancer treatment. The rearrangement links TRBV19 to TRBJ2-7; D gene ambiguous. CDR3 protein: CASSIFPDYEQYF. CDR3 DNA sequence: TGTGCCAGTAGTATTTTCCCCGACTACGAGCAGTACTTC.